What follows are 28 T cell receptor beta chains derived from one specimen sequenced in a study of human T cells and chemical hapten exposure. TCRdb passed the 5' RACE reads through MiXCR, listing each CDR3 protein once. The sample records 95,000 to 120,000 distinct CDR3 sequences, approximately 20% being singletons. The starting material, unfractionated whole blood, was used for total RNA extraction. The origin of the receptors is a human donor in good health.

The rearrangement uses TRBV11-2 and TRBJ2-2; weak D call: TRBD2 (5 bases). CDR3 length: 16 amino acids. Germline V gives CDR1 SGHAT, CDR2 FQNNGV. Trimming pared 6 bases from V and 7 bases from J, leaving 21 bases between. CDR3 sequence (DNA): TGTGCCAGCAGGATTACCCACTTTTGGACTTTCGGGGAGCTGTTTTTT. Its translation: CASRITHFWTFGELFF.

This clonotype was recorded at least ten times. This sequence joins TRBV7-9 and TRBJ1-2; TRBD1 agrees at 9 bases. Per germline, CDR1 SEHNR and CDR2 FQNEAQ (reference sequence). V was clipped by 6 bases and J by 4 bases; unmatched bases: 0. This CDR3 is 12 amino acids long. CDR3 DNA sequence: TGTGCCAGCAGGGGACAGGGCTATGGCTACACCTTC. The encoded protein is CASRGQGYGYTF. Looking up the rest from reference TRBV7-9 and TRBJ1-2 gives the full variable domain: DTGVSQNPRHKITKRGQNVTFRCDPISEHNRLYWYRQTLGQGPEFLTYFQNEAQLEKSRLLSDRFSAERPKGSFSTLEIQRTEQGDSAMYLCASRGQGYGYTFGSGTRLTVV.

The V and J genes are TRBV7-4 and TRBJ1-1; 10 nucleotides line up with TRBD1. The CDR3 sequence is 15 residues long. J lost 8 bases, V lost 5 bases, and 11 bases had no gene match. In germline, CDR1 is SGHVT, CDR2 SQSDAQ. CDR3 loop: CASSPKTGGQKEAFF. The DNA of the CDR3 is TGTGCCAGCAGCCCCAAGACAGGGGGCCAGAAGGAAGCTTTCTTT.

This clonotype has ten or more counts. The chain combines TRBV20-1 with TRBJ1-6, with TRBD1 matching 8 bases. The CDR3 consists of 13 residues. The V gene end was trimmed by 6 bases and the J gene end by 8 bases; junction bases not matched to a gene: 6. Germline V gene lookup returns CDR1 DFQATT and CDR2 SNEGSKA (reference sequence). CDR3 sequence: CSAWTGMHSPLHF. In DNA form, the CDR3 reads TGCAGTGCCTGGACAGGGATGCATTCACCCCTCCACTTT.

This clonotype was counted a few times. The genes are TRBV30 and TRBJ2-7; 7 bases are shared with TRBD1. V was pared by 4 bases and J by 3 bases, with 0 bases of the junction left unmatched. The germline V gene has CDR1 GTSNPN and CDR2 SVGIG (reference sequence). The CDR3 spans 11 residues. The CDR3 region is CAWTGGYEQYF. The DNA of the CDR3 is TGTGCCTGGACAGGGGGCTACGAGCAGTACTTC.

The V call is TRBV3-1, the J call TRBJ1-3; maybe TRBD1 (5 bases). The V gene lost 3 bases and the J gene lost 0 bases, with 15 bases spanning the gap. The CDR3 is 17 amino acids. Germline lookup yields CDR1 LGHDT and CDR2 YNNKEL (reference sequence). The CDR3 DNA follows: TGTGCCAGCAGCCACCTATCGGTGAGGGGCTCTGGAAACACCATATATTTT. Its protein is CASSHLSVRGSGNTIYF.

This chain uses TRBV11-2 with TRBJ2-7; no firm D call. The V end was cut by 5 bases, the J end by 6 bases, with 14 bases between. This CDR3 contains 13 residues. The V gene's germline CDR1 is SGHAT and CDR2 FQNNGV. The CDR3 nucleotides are TGTGCCAGCAGCATCGGGTATTTAGGCGAGCAGTACTTC. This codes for CASSIGYLGEQYF. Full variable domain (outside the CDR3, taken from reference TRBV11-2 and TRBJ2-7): EAGVAQSPRYKIIEKRQSVAFWCNPISGHATLYWYQQILGQGPKLLIQFQNNGVVDDSQLPKDRFSAERLKGVDSTLKIQPAKLEDSAVYLCASSIGYLGEQYFGPGTRLTVT.

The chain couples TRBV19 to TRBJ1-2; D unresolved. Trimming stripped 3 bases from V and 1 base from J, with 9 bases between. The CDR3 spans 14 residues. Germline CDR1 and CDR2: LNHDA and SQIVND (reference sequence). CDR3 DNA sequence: TGTGCCAGTAGTATCGGCAGGATTAACTATGGCTACACCTTC. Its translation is CASSIGRINYGYTF.

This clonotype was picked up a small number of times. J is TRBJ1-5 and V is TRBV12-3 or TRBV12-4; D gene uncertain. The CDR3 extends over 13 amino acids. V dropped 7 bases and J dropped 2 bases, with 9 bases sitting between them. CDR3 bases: TGTGCCAGCACCCAGAGAGGCAATCAGCCCCAGCATTTT. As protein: CASTQRGNQPQHF.

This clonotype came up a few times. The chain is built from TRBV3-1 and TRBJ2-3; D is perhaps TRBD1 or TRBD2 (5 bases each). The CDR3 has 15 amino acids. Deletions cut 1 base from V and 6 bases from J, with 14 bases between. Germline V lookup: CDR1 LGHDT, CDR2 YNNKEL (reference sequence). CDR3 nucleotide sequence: TGTGCCAGCAGCCAAGTTACTACGGGACGGGATACGCAGTATTTT. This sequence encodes CASSQVTTGRDTQYF.

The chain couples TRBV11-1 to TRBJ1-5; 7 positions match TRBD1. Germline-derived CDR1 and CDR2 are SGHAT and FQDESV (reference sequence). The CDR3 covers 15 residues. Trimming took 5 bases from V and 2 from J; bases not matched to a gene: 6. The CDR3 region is CASSPTGSGNQPQHF. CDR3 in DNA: TGTGCCAGCAGCCCGACAGGGAGTGGCAATCAGCCCCAGCATTTT.

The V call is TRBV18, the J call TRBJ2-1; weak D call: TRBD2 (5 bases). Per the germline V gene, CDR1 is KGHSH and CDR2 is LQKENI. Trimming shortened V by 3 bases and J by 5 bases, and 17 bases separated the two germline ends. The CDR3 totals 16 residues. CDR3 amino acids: CASSPPFGGPHNEQFF. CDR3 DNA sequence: TGTGCCAGCTCACCCCCGTTTGGAGGCCCCCACAATGAGCAGTTCTTC.

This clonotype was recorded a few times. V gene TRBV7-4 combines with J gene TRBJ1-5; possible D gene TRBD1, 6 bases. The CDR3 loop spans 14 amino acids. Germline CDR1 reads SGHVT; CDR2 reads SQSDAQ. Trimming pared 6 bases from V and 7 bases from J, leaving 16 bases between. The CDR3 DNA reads TGTGCCAGCAGACACACAGGGAAATTGCAGCCCCAGCATTTT. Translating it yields CASRHTGKLQPQHF.

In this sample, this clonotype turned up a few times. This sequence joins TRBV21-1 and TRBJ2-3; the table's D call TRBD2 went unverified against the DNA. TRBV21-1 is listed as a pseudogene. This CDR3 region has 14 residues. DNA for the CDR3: TGTGCCAGCAGGTCTAGCATCGGCACAGATACGCAGTATTTT. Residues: CASRSSIGTDTQYF.

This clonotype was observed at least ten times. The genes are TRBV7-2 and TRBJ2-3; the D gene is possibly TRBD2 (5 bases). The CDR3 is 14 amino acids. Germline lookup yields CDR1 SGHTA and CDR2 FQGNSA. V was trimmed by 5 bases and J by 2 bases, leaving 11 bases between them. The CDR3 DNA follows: TGTGCCAGCAGCCCAGACTACCTCACAGATACGCAGTATTTT. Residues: CASSPDYLTDTQYF.

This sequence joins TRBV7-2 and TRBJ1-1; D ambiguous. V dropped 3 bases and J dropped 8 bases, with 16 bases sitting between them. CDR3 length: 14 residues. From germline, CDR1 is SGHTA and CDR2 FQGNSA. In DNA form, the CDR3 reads TGTGCCAGCAGCTTCCCCAGCATGGGCACCGAAGCTTTCTTT. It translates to CASSFPSMGTEAFF.

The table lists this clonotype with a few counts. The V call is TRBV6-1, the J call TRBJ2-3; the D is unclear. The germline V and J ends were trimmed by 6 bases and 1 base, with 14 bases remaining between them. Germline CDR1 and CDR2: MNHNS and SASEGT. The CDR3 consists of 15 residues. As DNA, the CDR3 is TGTGCCAGCAGCGCACGAAGCCAGCGCACAGATACGCAGTATTTT. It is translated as CASSARSQRTDTQYF.

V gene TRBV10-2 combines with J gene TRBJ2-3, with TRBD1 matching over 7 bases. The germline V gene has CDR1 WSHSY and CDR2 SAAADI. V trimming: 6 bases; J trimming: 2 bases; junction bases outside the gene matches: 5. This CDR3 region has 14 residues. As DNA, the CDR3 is TGCGCCAGCAGACGGACAGGCTTCACAGATACGCAGTATTTT. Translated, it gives CASRRTGFTDTQYF.

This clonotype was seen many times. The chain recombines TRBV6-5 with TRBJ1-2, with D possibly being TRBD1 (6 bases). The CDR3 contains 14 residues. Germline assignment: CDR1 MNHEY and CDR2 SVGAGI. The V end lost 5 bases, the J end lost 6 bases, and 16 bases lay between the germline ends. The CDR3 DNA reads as TGTGCCAGCAGTCCCAGGCGGGGGCAGGATGGCTACACCTTC. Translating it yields CASSPRRGQDGYTF.

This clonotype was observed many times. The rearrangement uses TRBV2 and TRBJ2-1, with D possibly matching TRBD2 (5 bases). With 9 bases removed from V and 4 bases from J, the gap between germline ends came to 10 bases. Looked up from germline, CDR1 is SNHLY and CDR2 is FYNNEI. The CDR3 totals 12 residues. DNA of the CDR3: TGTGCCAGAGGAGGACTTTACAATGAGCAGTTCTTC. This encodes CARGGLYNEQFF.

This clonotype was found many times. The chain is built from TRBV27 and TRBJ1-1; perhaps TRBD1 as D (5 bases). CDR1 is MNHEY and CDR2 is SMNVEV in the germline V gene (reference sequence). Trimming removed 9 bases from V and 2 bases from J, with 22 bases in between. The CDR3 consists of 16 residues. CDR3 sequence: CASALVQGLANTEAFF. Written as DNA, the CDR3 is TGTGCCAGTGCCCTTGTTCAGGGTTTGGCTAACACTGAAGCTTTCTTT.

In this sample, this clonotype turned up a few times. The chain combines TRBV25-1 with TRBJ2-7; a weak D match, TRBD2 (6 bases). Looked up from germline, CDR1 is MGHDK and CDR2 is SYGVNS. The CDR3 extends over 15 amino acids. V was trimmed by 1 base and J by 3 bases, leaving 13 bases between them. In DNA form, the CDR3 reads TGTGCCAGCAGTGAATCGTGGCGGGGAAGCTACGAGCAGTACTTC. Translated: CASSESWRGSYEQYF.

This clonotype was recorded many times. The CDR3 sequence: CASSEWAETQYF. The CDR3 nucleotides read TGTGCCAGCAGTGAATGGGCGGAGACCCAGTACTTC. V is TRBV25-1 and J is TRBJ2-5; D call uncertain. This CDR3 is 12 amino acids long. The V and J ends lost 1 base and 5 bases respectively, with 5 bases between them. Germline V gene data show CDR1 as MGHDK and CDR2 as SYGVNS. The complete variable domain, with remaining parts taken from reference TRBV25-1 and TRBJ2-5, reads EADIYQTPRYLVIGTGKKITLECSQTMGHDKMYWYQQDPGMELHLIHYSYGVNSTEKGDLSSESTVSRIRTEHFPLTLESARPSHTSQYLCASSEWAETQYFGPGTRLLVL.

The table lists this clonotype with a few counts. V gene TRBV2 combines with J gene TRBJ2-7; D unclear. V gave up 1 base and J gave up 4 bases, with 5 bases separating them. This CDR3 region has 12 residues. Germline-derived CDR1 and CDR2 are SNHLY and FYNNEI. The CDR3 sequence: CASSEVRYEQYF. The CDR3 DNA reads TGTGCCAGCAGTGAAGTGAGGTACGAGCAGTACTTC. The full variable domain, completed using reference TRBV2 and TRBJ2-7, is EPEVTQTPSHQVTQMGQEVILRCVPISNHLYFYWYRQILGQKVEFLVSFYNNEISEKSEIFDDQFSVERPDGSNFTLKIRSTKLEDSAMYFCASSEVRYEQYFGPGTRLTVT.

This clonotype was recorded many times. The CDR3 loop is CAWRVDRGRRNTEAFF. The CDR3, as DNA: TGTGCCTGGAGAGTTGACAGGGGGCGAAGGAACACTGAAGCTTTCTTT. This chain connects TRBV30 to TRBJ1-1; 10 bases match TRBD1. In germline, CDR1 is GTSNPN, CDR2 SVGIG (reference sequence). V was pared by 3 bases and J by 1 base, with 8 bases of the junction left unmatched. This CDR3 has 16 residues.

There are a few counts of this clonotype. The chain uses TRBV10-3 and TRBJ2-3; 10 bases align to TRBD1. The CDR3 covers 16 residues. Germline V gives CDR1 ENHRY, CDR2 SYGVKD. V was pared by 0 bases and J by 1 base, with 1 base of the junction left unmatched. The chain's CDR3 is CAISESGTGGTDTQYF. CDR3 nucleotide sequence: TGTGCCATCAGTGAGTCTGGGACAGGGGGCACAGATACGCAGTATTTT.

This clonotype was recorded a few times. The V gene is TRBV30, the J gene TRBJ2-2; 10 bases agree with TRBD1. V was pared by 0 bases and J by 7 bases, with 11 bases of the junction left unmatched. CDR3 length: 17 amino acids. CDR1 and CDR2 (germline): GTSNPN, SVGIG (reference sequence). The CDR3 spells CAWSVPGTGVAVGELFF. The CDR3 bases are TGTGCCTGGAGTGTACCTGGGACAGGGGTAGCGGTCGGGGAGCTGTTTTTT.

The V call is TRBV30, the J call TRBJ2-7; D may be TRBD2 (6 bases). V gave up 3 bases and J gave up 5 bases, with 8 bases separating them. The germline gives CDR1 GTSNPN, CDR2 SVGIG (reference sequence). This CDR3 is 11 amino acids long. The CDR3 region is CAWRGGHEQYF. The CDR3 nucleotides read TGTGCCTGGAGGGGGGGTCACGAGCAGTACTTC.